The 10 T cell receptor beta chains in this list originate from one sample, sequenced in a study of blood T cell repertoires in COVID-19 (dated by TCRdb to the early 2020s). Receptor amplification or capture employed the immunoSEQ multiplex PCR assay. In its TCRdb copy, this immuneACCESS table keeps in-frame sequences only and misses some clones. Where compared with another copy, unresolved V genes explain less than half of these, and the others have no known cause. Across this sample there are 400,000 to 500,000 clones, with about 88% seen only once. Around 1.5% of the sample is held by the ten biggest clonotypes. The sample was PBMCs or T cells enriched from blood (not recorded which). These TCRs come from a woman between 18 and 29 years old who had been exposed to COVID-19.

V is TRBV18 and J is TRBJ1-2; maybe TRBD1 (6 bases). The germline gives CDR1 KGHSH, CDR2 LQKENI. The V end was cut by 6 bases, the J end by 1 base, with 18 bases between. This CDR3 has 16 amino acids. The CDR3 nucleotides are TGTGCCAGCTCTCAGACAGGAGACCTTATTAACTATGGCTACACCTTC. As protein: CASSQTGDLINYGYTF.

Concerning this clone itself: Other DNA sequences of this sample code for an identical CDR3. The chain links TRBV27 to TRBJ1-1; D remains ambiguous. The germline V gene has CDR1 MNHEY and CDR2 SMNVEV (reference sequence). V lost 0 bases, J lost 1 base, and 3 bases lay in between. The CDR3 consists of 13 residues. This chain's CDR3 is CASSLSRNTEAFF. CDR3 coding DNA: TGTGCCAGCAGTTTATCTAGGAACACTGAAGCTTTCTTT.

The chain combines TRBV30 with TRBJ2-7; 12 bases fit TRBD2. The junction had 3 bases not matched to a gene; V was cut back by 3 bases and J by 3 bases. The CDR3 is 14 residues long. The V gene's germline CDR1 is GTSNPN and CDR2 SVGIG (reference sequence). For the CDR3, the DNA is TGTGCCTGGAGGCCGGGACTAGCGGGCTACGAGCAGTACTTC. Protein sequence: CAWRPGLAGYEQYF.

The rearrangement links TRBV9 to TRBJ2-5, with TRBD2 identical over 7 bases. In germline, CDR1 is SGDLS, CDR2 YYNGEE. V trimming: 4 bases; J trimming: 5 bases; junction bases outside the gene matches: 14. The CDR3 runs to 16 residues. CDR3 sequence (DNA): TGTGCCAGCAGCACCTCACTAGCGCGGGACGGGGAGACCCAGTACTTC. Translation gives CASSTSLARDGETQYF.

The chain links TRBV13 to TRBJ1-1; TRBD1 matches at 10 bases. J lost 2 bases, V lost 5 bases, and 8 bases had no gene match. The germline CDR1 and CDR2 sequences are PRHDT and FYEKMQ (reference sequence). CDR3 size: 16 residues. The CDR3 region is CASSDRGRGGNTEAFF. As DNA, the CDR3 is TGTGCCAGCAGCGACAGGGGGCGAGGGGGAAACACTGAAGCTTTCTTT.

The chain is built from TRBV7-2 and TRBJ2-1, with 10 bases lining up with TRBD2. The CDR3 contains 17 residues. The J segment lost 4 bases and the V segment lost 7 bases, leaving 13 bases of the junction unmatched. Germline CDR1 and CDR2: SGHTA and FQGNSA. In DNA, the CDR3 is TGTGCCAGCAACCGCCTACAAAGCGGGGGGGCGTACAATGAGCAGTTCTTC. Encoded protein: CASNRLQSGGAYNEQFF.

The CDR3 spells CASRPDRVEGYTF. CDR3 sequence (DNA): TGTGCCAGCAGACCGGACAGGGTTGAAGGCTACACCTTC. The gene calls are TRBV7-2 and TRBJ1-2; 8 bases fit TRBD1. Germline loops: CDR1 SGHTA, CDR2 FQGNSA. CDR3 size: 13 residues. V gave up 6 bases and J gave up 8 bases; unmatched junction bases: 8.

This chain connects TRBV5-1 to TRBJ1-1; TRBD1 matches at 8 bases. Looked up from germline, CDR1 is SGHRS and CDR2 is YFSETQ. Germline trimming cut 4 bases from V and 2 bases from J; bases unmatched to any gene: 10. This CDR3 has 16 amino acids. This chain's CDR3 is CASSTGTGIFNTEAFF. The CDR3 nucleotides read TGCGCCAGCAGCACCGGGACAGGAATATTTAACACTGAAGCTTTCTTT. Complete variable domain (other parts from reference TRBV5-1 and TRBJ1-1): KAGVTQTPRYLIKTRGQQVTLSCSPISGHRSVSWYQQTPGQGLQFLFEYFSETQRNKGNFPGRFSGRQFSNSRSEMNVSTLELGDSALYLCASSTGTGIFNTEAFFGQGTRLTVV.

The gene calls are TRBV7-9 and TRBJ2-1, with D perhaps TRBD2 (5 bases). Trimming removed 4 bases at V and 8 bases at J, with 18 bases between. Germline V CDR1 and CDR2: SEHNR, FQNEAQ (reference sequence). This CDR3 is built from 15 residues. The CDR3 region is CASSSGWAGLDEQFF. Here the CDR3 DNA reads TGTGCCAGCAGCTCCGGGTGGGCGGGCCTCGATGAGCAGTTCTTC.

This clone occurred a few times. The sample contains more than one DNA sequence encoding this CDR3. The J gene is TRBJ2-7, the V gene TRBV2, with D possibly TRBD1 on 5 matching bases. This CDR3 is 12 amino acids long. V was pared by 6 bases and J by 3 bases, with 9 bases between. Germline V CDR1 and CDR2: SNHLY, FYNNEI. The CDR3: CASSGDSYEQYF. The CDR3, as DNA: TGTGCCAGCAGCGGCGACAGCTACGAGCAGTACTTC.